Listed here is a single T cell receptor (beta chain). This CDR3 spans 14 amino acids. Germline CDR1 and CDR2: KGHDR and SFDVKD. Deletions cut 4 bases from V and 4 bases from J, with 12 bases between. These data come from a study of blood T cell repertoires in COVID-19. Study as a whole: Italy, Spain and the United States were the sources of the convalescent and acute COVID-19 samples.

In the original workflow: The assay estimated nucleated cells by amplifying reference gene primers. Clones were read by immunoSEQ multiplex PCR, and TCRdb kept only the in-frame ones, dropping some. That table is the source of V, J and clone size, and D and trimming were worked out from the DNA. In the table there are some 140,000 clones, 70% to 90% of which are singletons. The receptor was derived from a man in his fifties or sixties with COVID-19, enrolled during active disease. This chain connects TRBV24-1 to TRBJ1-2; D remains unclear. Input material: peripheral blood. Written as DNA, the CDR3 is TGTGCCACCAGTGACCCGACCGGGATCTATGGCTACACCTTC. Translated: CATSDPTGIYGYTF.